This TCR beta chain appears in the sequencing data of a study of T cells in Graves' hyperthyroidism and ophthalmopathy (dated by TCRdb to the late 2010s). Broadly, across the study: Peripheral blood samples were taken at the time of initial diagnosis, prior to any treatment. In addition, the study compared T-cell repertoires in thyroid tissue and in blood from about six Graves' hyperthyroidism patients. For training and testing, the 100 or so patients in the discovery cohort were randomly divided in a 7:3 ratio. TCR V-J signatures able to tell the groups apart were searched for in a discovery cohort of 100 patients, of whom 43 had Graves' ophthalmopathy and 57 had stable Graves' hyperthyroidism. The paper describes TCR Vbeta CDR3 sequencing of 120 to 150 peripheral blood samples, made up of about 40 ophthalmopathy patients, roughly 75 hyperthyroidism patients and roughly 17 progressor patients. Following sampling, methimazole starting at 30 mg daily was given to hyperthyroidism patients, and high-dose intravenous methylprednisolone was given to ophthalmopathy patients. Whether ophthalmopathy could be predicted prospectively was tested in an independent validation cohort made up of approximately 19 hyperthyroidism patients plus 17 patients who later progressed to ophthalmopathy.

The research as a whole found: A model built on a 13 V-J signature distinguished ophthalmopathy from stable hyperthyroidism, reaching around 88% sensitivity and around 81% specificity in cross-validation and 80%/75% in testing. In validation, the model predicted progression to ophthalmopathy with 55% to 71% sensitivity and approximately 72% specificity, a median of about six months before onset. Sample size was not statistically predetermined, and blinding of investigators to group allocation was not performed. Most expanded thyroid clonotypes (frequency above 0.001) were also detected in blood, suggesting blood repertoires may reflect thyroid immune responses.

The TCR beta CDR3 regions were amplified from RNA transcripts. For the first round of RT-PCR on the TCR CDR3, the HTBI primer set was used together with the Qiagen OneStep RT-PCR kit. A second multiplex PCR round built the libraries, followed by size selection and purification. Libraries were sequenced paired-end with 100 bp reads on an Illumina HiSeq2000. In the authors' own workflow: SOAPnuke was used to process the raw data, removing reads that contained adapters or uncalled bases, had a mean Phred below 15, or lacked an exact match to the constant primer or identifier. COPE v1.2.5 was used to merge high-quality paired reads, and clonotypes were defined as unique nucleotide sequences. Clonotypes were aligned to IMGT TRBV, TRBD and TRBJ reference segments using MiTCR v1.1. Only V-J combinations with frequency above 0.0001, covering 99.2% of repertoires, were analysed. A TCS score was defined as the ratio between F50 (clonal expansion) and ExV (chaos), using BLOSUM62-based TCRdist between CDR3 peptides within each V-J. Welch's t-statistics and random forest reduced roughly 530 V-J features to 10 to 15, which were used in a naive Bayes classifier (R e1071). In TCRdb, the public reads were trimmed at Q25 with fastp and aligned with MiXCR, with productive beta chains retained. Rows with one shared CDR3 protein collapse into an entry with the most common genes and DNA. V and J calls and clone size were set by TCRdb, not the authors. This sample comprises roughly 400,000 distinct CDR3 sequences, over 11% of them detected only once. In total, the top ten clones hold approximately 27% of the sample.

Ophthalmopathy patients had moderately to severely active disease, Clinical Activity Score of at least 3, NOSPECS grade of at least 4, and duration under 3 months. The study excluded patients with uncontrolled infections, other autoimmune diseases, pregnancy or lactation. Clinical symptoms, serum thyroxine and TRAb, thyroid ultrasound, and orbital computed tomography formed the basis for the diagnoses. Ficoll-Paque density gradient centrifugation was used to isolate PBMCs from 8 to 10 ml of fresh peripheral blood. Total RNA was extracted with Trizol reagent, and quality was checked on an Agilent 2100 Bioanalyzer. In regard to this clonotype: Its antigen remains undetermined. Base qualities were left out, and no much larger clone turns up one base away.

Trimming at the junction amounts to 1 base on V and 5 bases on J, and the germline ends lie 14 bases apart. Spanning cysteine to phenylalanine, the CDR3 consists of 15 amino acids. The CDR3 DNA has 45 bases and is translated from base 1. The sequence joins TRBV12-3 or TRBV12-4 to TRBJ2-5, with the D gene call left open. The sample consisted of blood. The clonotype originates from a man aged 45-65 years with Graves' ophthalmopathy. The nucleotide sequence is given as TGTGCCAGCAGTTTAGGGGGTTTAGTTATCGAGACCCAGTACTTC. Translated, this is CASSLGGLVIETQYF.